Reported below is one T cell receptor (beta chain). The sample belongs to a study of CD8 T cells in Susac syndrome. Random-hexamer reverse transcription was applied to roughly 0.5 to 1 ug RNA. Amplification of TCR beta CDR3 across 54 Vbeta and 13 Jbeta was performed with immunoSEQ multiplex PCR. TCRdb reprocessed the immunoSEQ multiplex PCR reads with MiXCR, giving one entry per CDR3 protein. Here the sample spans approximately 120,000 distinct CDR3 sequences, about 93% being singletons. CD8+ and CD4+ T cells from blood underwent TCR beta sequencing. CDR1 is MNHEY, CDR2 SVGAGI, per germline. The CDR3 is made up of 19 amino acids. V was shortened by 6 bases and J by 7 bases, with 34 bases between the two germline ends.

The receptor's source is a human donor in good health. Sequenced input: CD4+ T cells from PBMCs. The genes are TRBV6-5 and TRBJ2-7, with TRBD1 as a possible D gene (6 bases). The CDR3 nucleotides are TGTGCCAGCAGGTACAGGGTATCTATGGGTCGGGATTTCTTCGGGGAGCAGTACTTC. This codes for CASRYRVSMGRDFFGEQYF.